This T cell receptor beta chain came from a study of T-cell reconstitution after alpha-beta-depleted transplantation in children (dated by TCRdb to the mid-2010s). Broadly, across the study: Using TCR repertoire profiling, the study followed T-cell immune reconstitution in a quantitative way in children after TCRalphabeta/CD19-depleted allogeneic hematopoietic cell transplantation.

Receptors were amplified or captured by PCR. These reads were obtained on an Illumina HiSeq 2500. To normalize quantification of the TCRbeta repertoire, the TCR libraries were built with molecular barcoding that relied on unique molecular identifiers. TCRdb reran the public reads through fastp at Q25 and MiXCR, keeping productive beta chains. Records with the same CDR3 protein are collapsed into one entry carrying the most frequent genes and DNA. The sample table lists over 550,000 distinct CDR3 sequences, 10% to 13% of them with a count of one. 4% of the sample belongs to the ten largest clones. This clonotype has at least ten counts. The antigen it recognizes is unknown. No much larger clone exists at a distance of one base, and base qualities are not known. Trimming takes 4 bases from V and 3 bases from J, and the germline ends sit 14 bases apart. The CDR3 holds 15 amino acids from the cysteine to the phenylalanine. Only the CDR3 DNA is retained, 45 bases long and in frame from the first base. The germline V gene gives CDR1 as SGHRS and CDR2 as YFSETQ.

The V and J segments used are TRBV5-1 and TRBJ2-1; TRBD2 is a possible D gene, resting on 7 matching bases. The input for sequencing was PBMCs from the stem cell graft donor, taken from the stem cell graft. The TCR originated in a human donor who donated a stem cell graft to a child with acute myeloid leukemia. The DNA sequence reads TGCGCCAGCAGCCCCGCGGGGGCCCGCTACAATGAGCAGTTCTTC. This codes for CASSPAGARYNEQFF. Where the CDR3 stops, the reference TRBV5-1 and TRBJ2-1 genes take over; the full variable domain is KAGVTQTPRYLIKTRGQQVTLSCSPISGHRSVSWYQQTPGQGLQFLFEYFSETQRNKGNFPGRFSGRQFSNSRSEMNVSTLELGDSALYLCASSPAGARYNEQFFGPGTRLTVL.